The clone carrying this TCR beta chain came up many times. The sample is drawn from a study of T cells after yellow fever vaccination. TCRdb passed the 5' RACE reads through MiXCR, listing each CDR3 protein once. The table has hundreds of thousands of distinct CDR3 sequences, around 4% seen once; the top ten hold 23%. This CDR3 has 13 amino acids. With 4 bases removed from V and 5 bases from J, the gap between germline ends came to 12 bases. In germline, CDR1 is SGHRS, CDR2 YFSETQ. This sequence originates from a man aged 18-30 years who received the YFV17D yellow fever vaccine. The chain combines TRBV5-1 with TRBJ1-1; no reliable D call. The input for sequencing was PBMCs, taken on the day of the yellow fever booster vaccination. For the CDR3, the DNA is TGCGCCAGCAGCGCGGAGGGAGTGACTGAAGCTTTCTTT. Its protein is CASSAEGVTEAFF.